The rows below give T cell receptor beta chains drawn from one sample of a study of blood T cell repertoires in COVID-19. Produced via immunoSEQ multiplex PCR; TCRdb's table is partial and in-frame only. Of approximately 240,000 clones listed, over 80% are singletons. The sequenced material came from PBMCs or T cells enriched from blood (not recorded which). Source of these receptors: a woman under 30 who had recovered from COVID-19. Both conserved end residues are part of each CDR3. The order of the fields is D gene, V gene, clone size, J gene, CDR3 protein, CDR3 DNA. A D gene is named only where the DNA matches it firmly. Size is stated for part of the rows, as once, few or many counts, or as a class when the clone is expanded.

d_call: -
v_call: TRBV7-3
clone_size: -
j_call: TRBJ2-3
cdr3_aa: CASSLDRDTTDTQYF
cdr3_nt: TGTGCCAGCAGCCTTGACCGGGACACCACAGATACGCAGTATTTT

d_call: TRBD1
v_call: TRBV7-8
clone_size: -
j_call: TRBJ1-2
cdr3_aa: CASSVDRGGGYTF
cdr3_nt: TGTGCCAGCAGCGTGGACAGGGGCGGGGGCTACACCTTC

d_call: TRBD1
v_call: TRBV23-1
clone_size: -
j_call: TRBJ2-3
cdr3_aa: CASSQYRDRGPYIIFTDTQYF
cdr3_nt: TGCGCCAGCAGTCAGTACCGGGACAGGGGACCCTACATCATTTTCACAGATACGCAGTATTTT

d_call: TRBD1
v_call: TRBV29-1
clone_size: few
j_call: TRBJ1-6
cdr3_aa: CSVWTGVNSPLHF
cdr3_nt: TGCAGCGTCTGGACAGGGGTTAACTCACCCCTCCACTTT

d_call: TRBD2
v_call: TRBV24-1
clone_size: -
j_call: TRBJ2-7
cdr3_aa: CATAAGGLDEQYF
cdr3_nt: TGTGCCACCGCCGCGGGGGGATTGGACGAGCAGTACTTC

d_call: TRBD1
v_call: TRBV19
clone_size: -
j_call: TRBJ1-5
cdr3_aa: CASQAETGNSNQPQHF
cdr3_nt: TGTGCCAGCCAAGCAGAGACAGGGAATAGCAATCAGCCCCAGCATTTT

d_call: TRBD1
v_call: TRBV5-1
clone_size: -
j_call: TRBJ1-1
cdr3_aa: CASSLGDSTHTEAFF
cdr3_nt: TGCGCCAGCAGCTTAGGGGACAGCACTCACACTGAAGCTTTCTTT

d_call: TRBD2
v_call: TRBV2
clone_size: -
j_call: TRBJ2-1
cdr3_aa: CASSEAKRGGEDEQFF
cdr3_nt: TGTGCCAGCAGTGAAGCCAAGCGGGGGGGAGAGGATGAGCAGTTCTTC

d_call: -
v_call: TRBV7-2
clone_size: -
j_call: TRBJ1-2
cdr3_aa: CASSLAAGNYGYTF
cdr3_nt: TGTGCCAGCAGCTTAGCGGCAGGGAACTATGGCTACACCTTC

d_call: TRBD2
v_call: TRBV13
clone_size: -
j_call: TRBJ2-1
cdr3_aa: CASSNGLAGVYEQFF
cdr3_nt: TGTGCCAGCAGCAACGGACTAGCGGGAGTCTATGAGCAGTTCTTC

d_call: -
v_call: TRBV2
clone_size: -
j_call: TRBJ1-2
cdr3_aa: CASSETIDGYTF
cdr3_nt: TGTGCCAGCAGTGAAACTATCGATGGCTACACCTTC

d_call: -
v_call: TRBV2
clone_size: -
j_call: TRBJ2-1
cdr3_aa: CASSDRMTGNEQFF
cdr3_nt: TGTGCCAGCAGTGACAGAATGACGGGCAATGAGCAGTTCTTC

d_call: -
v_call: TRBV19
clone_size: -
j_call: TRBJ1-1
cdr3_aa: CASCLRTTNTEAFF
cdr3_nt: TGTGCCAGTTGCCTTAGGACAACGAACACTGAAGCTTTCTTT

d_call: TRBD1
v_call: TRBV5-5
clone_size: -
j_call: TRBJ1-6
cdr3_aa: CASSDLQRGQFHSPLHF
cdr3_nt: TGTGCCAGCAGCGACCTCCAAAGGGGGCAATTTCATTCACCCCTCCACTTT

d_call: -
v_call: TRBV19
clone_size: -
j_call: TRBJ2-7
cdr3_aa: CASSIYRGGEQYF
cdr3_nt: TGTGCCAGTAGTATTTACAGGGGAGGCGAGCAGTACTTC

d_call: TRBD1
v_call: TRBV23-1
clone_size: -
j_call: TRBJ1-1
cdr3_aa: CASRAGTGGFMNTEAFF
cdr3_nt: TGCGCCAGCAGGGCCGGGACAGGGGGATTCATGAACACTGAAGCTTTCTTT

d_call: -
v_call: TRBV7-6
clone_size: -
j_call: TRBJ2-3
cdr3_aa: CASSLGGGHLVTDTQYF
cdr3_nt: TGTGCCAGCAGCTTAGGTGGAGGGCACTTGGTGACAGATACGCAGTATTTT

d_call: TRBD1
v_call: TRBV3-1/TRBV3-2
clone_size: -
j_call: TRBJ2-7
cdr3_aa: CASSPGQGRSHEQYF
cdr3_nt: TGTGCCAGCAGCCCGGGACAGGGCAGATCCCACGAGCAGTACTTC

d_call: TRBD1
v_call: TRBV2
clone_size: -
j_call: TRBJ2-2
cdr3_aa: CAIPGTGANLGGELFF
cdr3_nt: TGTGCCATACCCGGGACAGGGGCTAATCTTGGCGGGGAGCTGTTTTTT

d_call: -
v_call: TRBV13
clone_size: -
j_call: TRBJ1-2
cdr3_aa: CASSSPTAPTLHEAYGYTF
cdr3_nt: TGTGCCAGCAGCTCCCCGACAGCCCCAACTCTTCATGAAGCCTATGGCTACACCTTC

d_call: TRBD1
v_call: TRBV4-3
clone_size: -
j_call: TRBJ1-6
cdr3_aa: CASSQDGGQGDSPLHF
cdr3_nt: TGCGCCAGCAGCCAAGATGGTGGACAGGGGGATTCACCCCTCCACTTT

d_call: TRBD1
v_call: TRBV18
clone_size: -
j_call: TRBJ2-5
cdr3_aa: CASSPGTGLKTQYF
cdr3_nt: TGTGCCAGCTCACCCGGGACAGGGCTGAAGACCCAGTACTTC

d_call: -
v_call: TRBV3-1/TRBV3-2
clone_size: -
j_call: TRBJ2-7
cdr3_aa: CASSQDRVGTYEQYF
cdr3_nt: TGTGCCAGCAGCCAAGACAGGGTTGGGACCTACGAGCAGTACTTC

d_call: TRBD2
v_call: TRBV7-2
clone_size: once
j_call: TRBJ2-5
cdr3_aa: CASSQAPSGGVKTQYF
cdr3_nt: TGTGCCAGCAGCCAAGCCCCTAGCGGGGGGGTTAAGACCCAGTACTTC

d_call: -
v_call: TRBV18
clone_size: -
j_call: TRBJ1-5
cdr3_aa: CASSPGGFQPQHF
cdr3_nt: TGTGCCAGCTCACCAGGGGGGTTTCAGCCCCAGCATTTT

d_call: -
v_call: TRBV11-3
clone_size: -
j_call: TRBJ1-1
cdr3_aa: CASSRSGETTEAFF
cdr3_nt: TGTGCCAGCAGCCGTAGCGGGGAGACCACTGAAGCTTTCTTT

d_call: -
v_call: TRBV6-2/TRBV6-3
clone_size: once
j_call: TRBJ2-1
cdr3_aa: CASSQRRNSPEFF
cdr3_nt: TGTGCCAGCAGTCAACGGCGTAACAGTCCGGAATTCTTC

d_call: -
v_call: TRBV3-1/TRBV3-2
clone_size: -
j_call: TRBJ1-2
cdr3_aa: CASSRTGVGSGYTF
cdr3_nt: TGTGCCAGCAGTCGGACGGGGGTGGGTTCGGGCTACACCTTC

d_call: TRBD1
v_call: TRBV6-5
clone_size: -
j_call: TRBJ2-7
cdr3_aa: CASSYRTGYEQYF
cdr3_nt: TGTGCCAGCAGTTACAGGACAGGCTACGAGCAGTACTTC

d_call: TRBD2
v_call: TRBV9
clone_size: -
j_call: TRBJ2-5
cdr3_aa: CASSVSGGGKETQYF
cdr3_nt: TGTGCCAGCAGCGTAAGCGGGGGGGGAAAAGAGACCCAGTACTTC

d_call: -
v_call: TRBV15
clone_size: -
j_call: TRBJ2-7
cdr3_aa: CATSRVGGTVGEQYF
cdr3_nt: TGTGCCACCAGCAGAGTTGGCGGGACGGTTGGCGAGCAGTACTTC

d_call: -
v_call: TRBV28
clone_size: -
j_call: TRBJ1-6
cdr3_aa: CASSLNTLREEPLHF
cdr3_nt: TGTGCCAGCAGCTTAAACACCCTCAGGGAGGAACCCCTCCACTTT

d_call: -
v_call: TRBV12-3/TRBV12-4
clone_size: once
j_call: TRBJ1-2
cdr3_aa: CASSLARSYGYTF
cdr3_nt: TGTGCCAGCAGTTTAGCACGGAGCTATGGCTACACCTTC

d_call: TRBD1
v_call: TRBV7-2
clone_size: -
j_call: TRBJ1-4
cdr3_aa: CASSTGQGDEKLFF
cdr3_nt: TGTGCCAGCAGCACGGGACAGGGGGACGAAAAACTGTTTTTT

d_call: TRBD1
v_call: TRBV12-3/TRBV12-4
clone_size: -
j_call: TRBJ1-5
cdr3_aa: CASRGQGDQPQHF
cdr3_nt: TGTGCCAGCAGGGGACAGGGCGATCAGCCCCAGCATTTT

d_call: TRBD1
v_call: TRBV5-1
clone_size: -
j_call: TRBJ2-7
cdr3_aa: CASSLLGGSAYEQYF
cdr3_nt: TGCGCCAGCAGCTTGTTAGGGGGCTCGGCCTACGAGCAGTACTTC

d_call: TRBD1
v_call: TRBV5-6
clone_size: -
j_call: TRBJ1-2
cdr3_aa: CASSFLGPGQGRANYGYTF
cdr3_nt: TGTGCCAGCAGCTTTTTGGGACCCGGACAGGGAAGAGCTAACTATGGCTACACCTTC

d_call: -
v_call: TRBV4-1
clone_size: -
j_call: TRBJ2-3
cdr3_aa: CASSRSRSLTDTQYF
cdr3_nt: TGCGCCAGCAGCCGAAGCCGTAGTCTCACAGATACGCAGTATTTT

d_call: -
v_call: TRBV24-1
clone_size: -
j_call: TRBJ1-5
cdr3_aa: CATGDSDSNQPQHF
cdr3_nt: TGTGCCACCGGAGACAGCGATAGCAATCAGCCCCAGCATTTT